A selection of T cell receptor beta chains follows, all from one sample in a study of shared clonotypes between healthy human individuals. Profiled with immunoSEQ multiplex PCR; TCRdb holds only in-frame clones, not every one. Among around 640,000 clones listed, roughly 96% were seen once. What was sequenced was naive CD8+ T cells sorted from blood. The source of these receptors is a woman in her 30s in good health. CDR3s include the opening cysteine and the closing phenylalanine or tryptophan. A D gene is named only where the DNA matches it firmly. Clone size appears in some rows only: once, few, many, or a class for an expanded clone.

J gene | CDR3 length | clone size | D gene | V gene | CDR3 DNA | CDR3 protein
TRBJ1-2 | 15 | - | TRBD1 | TRBV7-9 | TGTGCCAGCAGCTCCGGGACAGGGTCCAAGTATGGCTACACCTTC | CASSSGTGSKYGYTF
TRBJ2-1 | 13 | - | - | TRBV29-1 | TGCAGCGACGACGGGGGCTCCTACAATGAGCAGTTCTTC | CSDDGGSYNEQFF
TRBJ2-7 | 14 | - | - | TRBV11-2 | TGTGCCAGCAGCACTAGAACCACATCCTACGAGCAGTACTTC | CASSTRTTSYEQYF
TRBJ2-2 | 15 | - | TRBD2 | TRBV28 | TGTGCCAGCAGTTCTAGCGGGACTACGATCGGGGAGCTGTTTTTT | CASSSSGTTIGELFF
TRBJ2-5 | 15 | once | - | TRBV7-8 | TGTGCCAGCAGCTTAGGGGTAGCGACCCAAGAGACCCAGTACTTC | CASSLGVATQETQYF
TRBJ1-6 | 15 | - | - | TRBV11-2 | TGTGCCAGCAGCCGCAAACCGGCCCCAGGTTGGACCCTCCACTTT | CASSRKPAPGWTLHF
TRBJ2-7 | 16 | - | - | TRBV7-2 | TGTGCCAGCAGCTTCGACAGCGAATACCTTGCCTACGAGCAGTACTTC | CASSFDSEYLAYEQYF
TRBJ2-1 | 16 | - | - | TRBV27 | TGTGCCAGCAGTTTACTGTTGACACGGGGCGACAATGAGCAGTTCTTC | CASSLLLTRGDNEQFF
TRBJ2-3 | 15 | - | - | TRBV27 | TGTGCCAGCAGTTTTATTGGGACTTTGATATATACGCAGTATTTT | CASSFIGTLIYTQYF
TRBJ2-2 | 13 | - | - | TRBV6-4 | TGTGCCAGCAGTGACTCGGGCACCGGGGAGCTGTTTTTT | CASSDSGTGELFF
TRBJ1-5 | 14 | - | - | TRBV9 | TGTGCCAGCAGCGTAGGGGGCGGGAATCAGCCCCAGCATTTT | CASSVGGGNQPQHF
TRBJ2-7 | 14 | - | - | TRBV5-1 | TGCGCCAGCAGCTTGGCCCCGGACAGCTACGAGCAGTACTTC | CASSLAPDSYEQYF
TRBJ2-7 | 16 | once | - | TRBV23-1 | TGCGCCAGCAGTCAGGGGGGGGGACAGGAAACCTACGAGCAGTACTTC | CASSQGGGQETYEQYF
TRBJ2-1 | 13 | - | - | TRBV18 | TGTGCCAGCTCACCACCCTCGTTCGATGAGCAGTTCTTC | CASSPPSFDEQFF